This is a list of T cell receptor beta chains from one sample in a study of Tregs in tolerant kidney transplant recipients. Profiling relied on immunoSEQ multiplex PCR, and the TCRdb table lists in-frame clones only, not all of them. Counted here are roughly 52,000 clones, 91% occurring once; the ten biggest clones make up roughly 15%. The sample was CD8+ T cells from blood (PBMCs), taken 24 months after the transplant. All receptors come from a human patient who received a combined kidney and bone marrow transplant. Certain T cells may be donor cells from the graft. CDR3s include the opening cysteine and the closing phenylalanine or tryptophan. A D gene is named only where the DNA matches it firmly. The size field is filled for only some rows; it gives once, few, many or a size class.

v_gene	len	abundance	d_gene	j_gene	CDR3nt	CDR3aa
TRBV4-1	16	NA	NA	TRBJ2-1	TGCGCCAGCAGCCCCCTAAGGGCAGGGGGGTACAATGAGCAGTTCTTC	CASSPLRAGGYNEQFF
TRBV5-1	14	NA	NA	TRBJ2-2	TGCGCCAGCAGCTTGGCCAGGGAAACCGGGGAGCTGTTTTTT	CASSLARETGELFF
TRBV19	14	few	NA	TRBJ1-4	TGTGCCAGGGCAAACAACGCAACTAATGAAAAACTGTTTTTT	CARANNATNEKLFF
TRBV27	14	NA	NA	TRBJ2-1	TGTGCCAGCAGTTTGACGGGGACTCACAATGAGCAGTTCTTC	CASSLTGTHNEQFF
TRBV27	15	NA	NA	TRBJ1-3	TGTGCCAGCAGTAACCTCGTGGGGCTTGGAAACACCATATATTTT	CASSNLVGLGNTIYF
TRBV7-6	16	NA	TRBD1	TRBJ2-7	TGTGCCAGCAGCCCCGGAGGGACAGGTTTCTCCTACGAGCAGTACTTC	CASSPGGTGFSYEQYF
TRBV11-3	15	NA	NA	TRBJ1-1	TGTGCCAGCAGCCCCGGTCTTGGTTCGCTGACTGAAGCTTTCTTT	CASSPGLGSLTEAFF
TRBV4-1	15	NA	NA	TRBJ2-6	TGCGCCAGCAGCCTCAATCCGCGTGGGGCCAACGTCCTGACTTTC	CASSLNPRGANVLTF
TRBV13	16	NA	TRBD2	TRBJ2-1	TGTGCCAGCAGCCCCCCCGAGAGCGGGGGGGCCGCTGAGCAGTTCTTC	CASSPPESGGAAEQFF
TRBV19	15	NA	NA	TRBJ1-1	TGTGCCAGTAGCCTTATCGGGGGGGCGAGGACTGAAGCTTTCTTT	CASSLIGGARTEAFF
TRBV6-6	16	NA	NA	TRBJ1-3	TGTGCCAGCAGTTCTACCGACAGTTTAAGCGGAAACACCATATATTTT	CASSSTDSLSGNTIYF
TRBV10-3	13	NA	TRBD2	TRBJ2-7	TGTGCCATCAGGGGACTAACCCCCTACGAGCAGTACTTC	CAIRGLTPYEQYF
TRBV9	15	NA	TRBD1	TRBJ2-7	TGTGCCAGCAGCGTAGGGGGACAGACGACCTACGAGCAGTACTTC	CASSVGGQTTYEQYF
TRBV28	15	NA	NA	TRBJ1-1	TGTGCCAGCACCACTGGGCGGGGGTTGAACACTGAAGCTTTCTTT	CASTTGRGLNTEAFF
TRBV9	15	NA	NA	TRBJ2-7	TGTGCCAGCAGCCTAGGGCGTTGGGGCAATTACGAGCAGTACTTC	CASSLGRWGNYEQYF
TRBV11-3	17	NA	TRBD2	TRBJ2-2	TGTGCCAGCAGCTTCCTAGCGGGAGGCCCGAACACCGGGGAGCTGTTTTTT	CASSFLAGGPNTGELFF
TRBV10-3	14	NA	TRBD1	TRBJ1-2	TGTGCCATCAGTGAGTCTGACAGGGAGTATGGCTACACCTTC	CAISESDREYGYTF